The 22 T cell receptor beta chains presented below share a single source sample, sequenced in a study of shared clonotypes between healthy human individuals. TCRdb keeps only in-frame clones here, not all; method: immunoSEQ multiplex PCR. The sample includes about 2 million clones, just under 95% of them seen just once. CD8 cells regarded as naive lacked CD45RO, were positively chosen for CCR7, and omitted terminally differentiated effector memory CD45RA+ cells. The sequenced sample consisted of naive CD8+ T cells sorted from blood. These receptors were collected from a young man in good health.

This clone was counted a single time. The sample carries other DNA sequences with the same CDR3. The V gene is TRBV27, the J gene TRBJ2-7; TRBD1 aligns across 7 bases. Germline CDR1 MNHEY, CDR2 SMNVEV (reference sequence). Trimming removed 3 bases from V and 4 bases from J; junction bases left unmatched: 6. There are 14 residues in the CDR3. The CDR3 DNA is TGTGCCAGCAGTTTTGCGGCAGGGGGATACGAGCAGTACTTC. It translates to CASSFAAGGYEQYF.

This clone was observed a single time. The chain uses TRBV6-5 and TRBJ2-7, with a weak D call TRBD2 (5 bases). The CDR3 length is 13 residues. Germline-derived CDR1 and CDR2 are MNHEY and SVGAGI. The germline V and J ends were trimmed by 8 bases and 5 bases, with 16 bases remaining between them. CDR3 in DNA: TGTGCCAGCTCCGGGAACCTCCCCGACGAGCAGTACTTC. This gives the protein CASSGNLPDEQYF.

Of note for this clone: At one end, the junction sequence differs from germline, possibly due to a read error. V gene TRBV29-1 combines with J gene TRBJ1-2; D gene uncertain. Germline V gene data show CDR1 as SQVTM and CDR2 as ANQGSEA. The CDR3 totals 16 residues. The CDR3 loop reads CSIEETAALPNYGYTF. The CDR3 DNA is TGCAGCATTGAAGAAACTGCAGCTTTACCTAACTATGGCTACACCTTC.

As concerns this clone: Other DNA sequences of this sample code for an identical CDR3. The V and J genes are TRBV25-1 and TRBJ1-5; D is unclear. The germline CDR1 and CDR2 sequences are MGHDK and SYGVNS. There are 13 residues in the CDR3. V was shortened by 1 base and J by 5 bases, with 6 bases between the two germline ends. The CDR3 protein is CASSEFRDQPQHF. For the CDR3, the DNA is TGTGCCAGCAGTGAATTCAGAGATCAGCCCCAGCATTTT.

For the CDR3, the DNA is TGTGCCAGCAGCAACCGGGACAGGGGGCCCGGGGGAAACACCATATATTTT. This translates into CASSNRDRGPGGNTIYF. V and J are TRBV7-9 and TRBJ1-3, with 12 nucleotides matching TRBD1. V gave up 5 bases and J gave up 4 bases; unmatched junction bases: 9. Looked up from germline, CDR1 is SEHNR and CDR2 is FQNEAQ (reference sequence). This CDR3 is 17 amino acids long.

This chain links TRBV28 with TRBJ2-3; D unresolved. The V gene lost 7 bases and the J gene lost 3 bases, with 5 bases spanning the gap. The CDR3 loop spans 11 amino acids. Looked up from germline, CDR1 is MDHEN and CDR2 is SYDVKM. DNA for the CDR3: TGTGCCAGCACCTATACAGATACGCAGTATTTT. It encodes CASTYTDTQYF.

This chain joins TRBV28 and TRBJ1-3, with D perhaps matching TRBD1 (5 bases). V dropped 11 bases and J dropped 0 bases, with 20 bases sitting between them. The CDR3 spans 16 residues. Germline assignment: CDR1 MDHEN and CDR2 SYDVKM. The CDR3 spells CACLGPAGSSGNTIYF. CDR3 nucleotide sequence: TGTGCCTGCTTGGGGCCCGCGGGATCCTCTGGAAACACCATATATTTT.

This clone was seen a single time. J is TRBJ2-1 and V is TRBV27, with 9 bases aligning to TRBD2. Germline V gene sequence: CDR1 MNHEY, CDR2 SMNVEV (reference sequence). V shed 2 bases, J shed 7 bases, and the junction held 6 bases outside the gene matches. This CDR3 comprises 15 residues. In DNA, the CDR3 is TGTGCCAGCAGTTTAGAGTCTAGCGGGATTAATGAGCAGTTCTTC. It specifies CASSLESSGINEQFF.

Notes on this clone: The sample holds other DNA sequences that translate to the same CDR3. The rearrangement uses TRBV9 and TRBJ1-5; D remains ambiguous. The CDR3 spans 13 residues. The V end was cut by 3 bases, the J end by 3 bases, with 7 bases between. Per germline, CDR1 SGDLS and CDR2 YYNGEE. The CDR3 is CASSAGSNQPQHF. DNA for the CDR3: TGTGCCAGCAGCGCGGGGTCCAATCAGCCCCAGCATTTT. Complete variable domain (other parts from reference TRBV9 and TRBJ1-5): DSGVTQTPKHLITATGQRVTLRCSPRSGDLSVYWYQQSLDQGLQFLIQYYNGEERAKGNILERFSAQQFPDLHSELNLSSLELGDSALYFCASSAGSNQPQHFGDGTRLSIL.

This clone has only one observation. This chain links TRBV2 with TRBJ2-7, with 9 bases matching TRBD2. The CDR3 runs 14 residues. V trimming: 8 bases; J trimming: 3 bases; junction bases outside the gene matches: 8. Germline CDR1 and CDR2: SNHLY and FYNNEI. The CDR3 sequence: CASVSGSPFYEQYF. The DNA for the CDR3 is TGTGCCAGCGTTAGCGGGAGCCCCTTCTACGAGCAGTACTTC.

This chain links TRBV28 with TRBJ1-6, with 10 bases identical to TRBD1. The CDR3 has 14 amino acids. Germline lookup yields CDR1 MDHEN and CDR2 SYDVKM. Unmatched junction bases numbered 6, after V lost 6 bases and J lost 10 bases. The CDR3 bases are TGTGCCAGCAGCCCCGGACAGGGGGTCTCACCCCTCCACTTT. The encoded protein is CASSPGQGVSPLHF.

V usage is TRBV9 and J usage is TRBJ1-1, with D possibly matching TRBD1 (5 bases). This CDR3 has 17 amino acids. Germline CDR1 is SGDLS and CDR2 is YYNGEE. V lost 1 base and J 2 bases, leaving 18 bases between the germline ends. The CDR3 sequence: CASSVTGWVGANTEAFF. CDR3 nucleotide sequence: TGTGCCAGCAGCGTAACGGGGTGGGTCGGGGCTAACACTGAAGCTTTCTTT.

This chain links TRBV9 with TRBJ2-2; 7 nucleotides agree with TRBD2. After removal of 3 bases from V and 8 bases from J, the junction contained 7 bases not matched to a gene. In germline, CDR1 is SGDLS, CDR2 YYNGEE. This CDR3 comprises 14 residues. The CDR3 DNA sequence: TGTGCCAGCAGCGCCCCCATCGGGAGGGGGGAGCTGTTTTTT. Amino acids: CASSAPIGRGELFF. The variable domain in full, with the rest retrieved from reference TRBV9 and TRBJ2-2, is DSGVTQTPKHLITATGQRVTLRCSPRSGDLSVYWYQQSLDQGLQFLIQYYNGEERAKGNILERFSAQQFPDLHSELNLSSLELGDSALYFCASSAPIGRGELFFGEGSRLTVL.

CDR3 DNA: TGTGCCTGGAGCCGACCCGGGGAGGGGCAAGCGCATGGCTACACCTTC. Protein sequence: CAWSRPGEGQAHGYTF. This sequence joins TRBV30 and TRBJ1-2, with D possibly matching TRBD1 (5 bases). Germline V lookup: CDR1 GTSNPN, CDR2 SVGIG (reference sequence). The V gene lost 3 bases and the J gene lost 6 bases, with 23 bases spanning the gap. The CDR3 is made up of 16 amino acids.

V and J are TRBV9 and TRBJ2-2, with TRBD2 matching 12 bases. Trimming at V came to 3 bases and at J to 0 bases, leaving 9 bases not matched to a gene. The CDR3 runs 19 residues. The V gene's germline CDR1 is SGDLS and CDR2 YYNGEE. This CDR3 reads CASSANPASGRANTGELFF. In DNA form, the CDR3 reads TGTGCCAGCAGCGCTAACCCGGCTAGCGGGAGGGCGAACACCGGGGAGCTGTTTTTT. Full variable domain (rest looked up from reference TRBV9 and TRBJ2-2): DSGVTQTPKHLITATGQRVTLRCSPRSGDLSVYWYQQSLDQGLQFLIQYYNGEERAKGNILERFSAQQFPDLHSELNLSSLELGDSALYFCASSANPASGRANTGELFFGEGSRLTVL.

This chain's CDR3 is CASSKGTGHRQPQHF. CDR3 bases: TGTGCCAGCAGCAAAGGCACGGGGCACCGTCAGCCCCAGCATTTT. This chain links TRBV21-1 with TRBJ1-5. TRBV21-1 is recorded as a pseudogene. This CDR3 has 15 amino acids.

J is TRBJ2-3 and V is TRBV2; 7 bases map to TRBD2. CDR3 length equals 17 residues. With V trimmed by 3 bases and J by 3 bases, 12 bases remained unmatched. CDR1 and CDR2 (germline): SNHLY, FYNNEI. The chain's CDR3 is CASSDPGGPTGTDTQYF. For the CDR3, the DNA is TGTGCCAGCAGTGACCCGGGGGGTCCTACGGGGACAGATACGCAGTATTTT.

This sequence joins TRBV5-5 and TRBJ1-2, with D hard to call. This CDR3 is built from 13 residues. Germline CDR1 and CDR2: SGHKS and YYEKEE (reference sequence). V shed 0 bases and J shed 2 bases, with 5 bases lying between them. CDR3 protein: CASSLAPNYGYTF. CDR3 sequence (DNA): TGTGCCAGCAGCTTGGCCCCGAACTATGGCTACACCTTC.

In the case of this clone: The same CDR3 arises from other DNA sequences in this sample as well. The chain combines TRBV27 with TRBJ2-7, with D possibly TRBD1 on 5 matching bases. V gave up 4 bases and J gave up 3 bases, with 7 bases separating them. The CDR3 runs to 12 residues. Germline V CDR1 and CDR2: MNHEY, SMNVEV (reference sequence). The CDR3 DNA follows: TGTGCCAGCAGTTCCGACAGCTACGAGCAGTACTTC. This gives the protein CASSSDSYEQYF.

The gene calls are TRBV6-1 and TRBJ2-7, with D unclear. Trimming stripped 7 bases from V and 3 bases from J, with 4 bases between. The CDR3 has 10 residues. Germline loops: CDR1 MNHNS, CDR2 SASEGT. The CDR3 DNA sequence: TGTGCCAGCATGAGCTACGAGCAGTACTTC. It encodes CASMSYEQYF.

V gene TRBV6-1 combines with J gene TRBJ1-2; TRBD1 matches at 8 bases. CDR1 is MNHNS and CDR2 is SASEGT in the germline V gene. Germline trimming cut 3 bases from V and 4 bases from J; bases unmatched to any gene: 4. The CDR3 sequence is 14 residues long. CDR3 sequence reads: CASSEATGVYGYTF. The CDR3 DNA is TGTGCCAGCAGTGAGGCGACAGGGGTCTATGGCTACACCTTC.

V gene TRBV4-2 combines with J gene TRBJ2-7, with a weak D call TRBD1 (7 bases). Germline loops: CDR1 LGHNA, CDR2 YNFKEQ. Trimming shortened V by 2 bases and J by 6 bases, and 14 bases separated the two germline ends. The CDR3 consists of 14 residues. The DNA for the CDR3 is TGTGCCAGCAGCCAACGGACAGGAGGGACCGAGCAGTACTTC. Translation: CASSQRTGGTEQYF.